The clone carrying this T cell receptor beta chain was seen ten or more times. Its target is unknown. A process of 5'RACE template switching, which added a universal primer site and UMIs, was used to make TCR cDNA. Each CDR3 protein is one row after TCRdb ran MiXCR on the 5' RACE reads. The sample holds 100,000 to 150,000 distinct CDR3 sequences; around 7.2% are singletons and the top ten take roughly 3%. This specimen comes from a study of T cells after yellow fever vaccination. Findings and caveats of the study: It was a weaker secondary response, yet one that peaked faster, at day 5 versus 15.

Germline V gives CDR1 MNHEY, CDR2 SVGEGT. The CDR3 runs to 17 residues. V was pared by 6 bases and J by 0 bases, with 10 bases of the junction left unmatched. The chain joins TRBV6-2 or TRBV6-3 to TRBJ2-7, with 11 bases aligning to TRBD2. This clonotype was obtained from a young man who received the YFV17D yellow fever vaccine. The starting material was CD4+ T cells sorted from PBMCs, obtained about 49 days after the first yellow fever vaccination. CDR3 protein: CASRTRLAGTLSYEQYF. CDR3 coding DNA: TGTGCCAGCAGAACCCGACTAGCGGGGACTCTCTCCTACGAGCAGTACTTC.